These 19 T cell receptor beta chains came from one sample sequenced in a study of blood T cells in healthy people across ages. A second PCR, run for about 6 to 11 cycles, used a sample-barcoded 5' primer plus a J-beta primer mix. TCRdb called the 5' RACE reads again in MiXCR, with one record for every CDR3 protein. The repertoire includes some 790,000 distinct CDR3 sequences, 25% to 30% of them detected once, and 15% to 20% sits in the top ten. The sequencing input was blood. The receptor set was obtained from a woman of 80 years or more in good health.

The chain employs TRBV12-3 or TRBV12-4 and TRBJ2-3, with D tentatively TRBD1 or TRBD2 (5 bases each). CDR3 length equals 17 residues. The V gene lost 3 bases and the J gene lost 4 bases, with 20 bases spanning the gap. The DNA of the CDR3 is TGTGCCAGCAGTTTCTTTCTTAGGGGAGTGAGAGCAGATACGCAGTATTTT. This gives the protein CASSFFLRGVRADTQYF.

The chain recombines TRBV5-1 with TRBJ2-3; TRBD2 agrees at 10 bases. The V segment lost 0 bases and the J segment 2 bases; nucleotides outside the gene matches: 6. The CDR3 consists of 17 residues. From germline, CDR1 is SGHRS and CDR2 YFSETQ. The CDR3 sequence: CASSLGLAGVTTDTQYF. CDR3 DNA: TGCGCCAGCAGCTTGGGTCTAGCGGGGGTGACCACAGATACGCAGTATTTT.

The chain uses TRBV20-1 and TRBJ2-5; TRBD2 matches 9 bases. The J call is doubtful: the DNA matches TRBJ2-1 better. The CDR3 consists of 13 residues. Germline V gene data show CDR1 as DFQATT and CDR2 as SNEGSKA (reference sequence). Here the CDR3 reads CSVVGLARNGQFF. The CDR3 DNA reads TGCAGTGTAGTGGGACTAGCCCGTAACGGGCAGTTCTTC.

The chain has TRBV11-2 and TRBJ2-1; D is unclear. Trimming cost V 5 bases and J 10 bases, with 15 bases left between them. The CDR3 totals 13 residues. Per germline, CDR1 SGHAT and CDR2 FQNNGV. CDR3 DNA: TGTGCCAGCAGCCCGGATCGTGGAAGGGAGCAGTTCTTC. It translates to CASSPDRGREQFF.

This clonotype was recorded many times. The rearrangement links TRBV12-3 or TRBV12-4 to TRBJ2-5; D ambiguous. The germline V and J ends were trimmed by 3 bases and 2 bases, with 10 bases remaining between them. The length of the CDR3 is 14 residues. This chain's CDR3 is CASSFGPEQETQYF. CDR3 nucleotide sequence: TGTGCCAGCAGTTTCGGGCCGGAACAAGAGACCCAGTACTTC.

The J gene is TRBJ2-5, the V gene TRBV20-1; 7 nucleotides line up with TRBD2. This CDR3 region has 15 residues. Germline values: CDR1 DFQATT, CDR2 SNEGSKA (reference sequence). The trim removed 5 bases at V and 0 bases at J, leaving 9 bases unmatched. For the CDR3, the DNA is TGCAGTGCTCGCGGACTAGGGGCCGACCAAGAGACCCAGTACTTC. Amino acids: CSARGLGADQETQYF.

This rearrangement joins TRBV7-2 to TRBJ2-7; D is possibly TRBD1 (5 bases). CDR1 is SGHTA and CDR2 is FQGNSA in the germline V gene. The CDR3 is 13 residues long. V dropped 5 bases and J dropped 4 bases, with 12 bases sitting between them. CDR3 sequence reads: CASSPNQGYEQYF. The CDR3 DNA reads TGTGCCAGCAGCCCAAATCAGGGATACGAGCAGTACTTC.

This clonotype has more than one count but fewer than ten. This chain links TRBV24-1 with TRBJ1-5; D not certain. V shed 5 bases and J shed 4 bases, with 11 bases lying between them. Germline V lookup: CDR1 KGHDR, CDR2 SFDVKD. CDR3 size: 14 residues. DNA for the CDR3: TGTGCCACCAGTGTTGGCAGGCCGAATCAGCCCCAGCATTTT. Encoded protein: CATSVGRPNQPQHF.

This clonotype was seen ten or more times. J is TRBJ2-3 and V is TRBV4-3; tentative D call: TRBD2 (5 bases). V was shortened by 0 bases and J by 4 bases, with 14 bases between the two germline ends. CDR3 length equals 16 residues. Germline assignment: CDR1 LGHNA and CDR2 YSLEER. Here the CDR3 reads CASSQELRLAADTQYF. Here the CDR3 DNA reads TGCGCCAGCAGCCAAGAGCTGCGGCTAGCAGCAGATACGCAGTATTTT.

Note on this clonotype: This may stem from a read error, because a much larger clone lies one nucleotide away. The chain has TRBV24-1 and TRBJ1-2, with D perhaps TRBD1 (5 bases). The V gene's germline CDR1 is KGHDR and CDR2 SFDVKD. This CDR3 region has 17 residues. V lost 4 bases and J lost 5, with 22 bases in between. The DNA for the CDR3 is TGTGCCACCAGTGAGCTAATGACAGACTTTGTTCCGTATGGCTACACCTTC. Amino acid sequence: CATSELMTDFVPYGYTF.

The chain combines TRBV12-3 or TRBV12-4 with TRBJ2-3; maybe TRBD2 (6 bases). The CDR3 is 17 amino acids. The V and J ends lost 0 bases and 0 bases respectively, with 13 bases between them. This CDR3 reads CASSLAGGRMSTDTQYF. DNA for the CDR3: TGTGCCAGCAGTTTAGCGGGGGGTAGAATGAGCACAGATACGCAGTATTTT.

This clonotype was detected a few times. The rearrangement joins TRBV20-1 to TRBJ2-4; D may be TRBD1 (6 bases). CDR3 length: 13 residues. Looked up from germline, CDR1 is DFQATT and CDR2 is SNEGSKA (reference sequence). The V gene lost 6 bases and the J gene lost 2 bases, with 11 bases spanning the gap. CDR3 loop: CSATGTPKNIQYF. In DNA form, the CDR3 reads TGCAGTGCGACCGGGACACCCAAAAACATTCAGTACTTC.

This clonotype was observed at least ten times. The junction departs from germline at one end; a sequencing error may be responsible. The chain combines TRBV7-7 with TRBJ2-1; 11 nucleotides match TRBD2. Germline CDR1 is SSHAT and CDR2 is FNYEAQ (reference sequence). The CDR3 has 16 amino acids. CDR3 nucleotide sequence: TGTGCTAGCAGCTCCCTCGTAGCGGGGGGGGCCAATGAGCAGTTCTTC. Its protein product is CASSSLVAGGANEQFF.

Points on this clonotype: It may be a read error: a sequence one base away is much more abundant. This rearrangement joins TRBV10-3 to TRBJ2-7, with 12 bases lining up with TRBD1. The V and J ends lost 6 bases and 7 bases, in that order; junction bases with no gene match: 4. CDR1 ENHRY and CDR2 SYGVKD come from the germline V gene. The CDR3 length is 13 residues. The CDR3 loop is CAIRGTGGHEQYF. The CDR3 nucleotides read TGTGCCATCAGAGGGACAGGGGGCCATGAGCAGTACTTC.

About this clonotype: Relative to the germline gene, one junction end is altered; a read error may explain this. The V call is TRBV5-1, the J call TRBJ2-7; 9 nucleotides agree with TRBD1. The CDR3 is 13 residues long. Germline loops: CDR1 SGHRS, CDR2 YFSETQ. CDR3 region: CASGFDRGGEQYF. The CDR3 DNA is TGCGCCAGCGGCTTTGACAGGGGGGGCGAGCAGTACTTC.

The J gene is TRBJ1-5, the V gene TRBV3-1, with a possible D match to TRBD1 (5 bases). This CDR3 has 15 residues. The germline CDR1 and CDR2 sequences are LGHDT and YNNKEL (reference sequence). Deletions cut 3 bases from V and 0 bases from J, with 9 bases between. CDR3 in DNA: TGTGCCAGCAGCCAGGGGGTGATTAGCAATCAGCCCCAGCATTTT. Translation: CASSQGVISNQPQHF.

This clonotype was seen at least ten times. V usage is TRBV7-9 and J usage is TRBJ2-1; 14 bases map to TRBD2. There are 16 residues in the CDR3. J lost 6 bases, V lost 3 bases, and 4 bases had no gene match. Germline CDR1 is SEHNR and CDR2 is FQNEAQ (reference sequence). The DNA of the CDR3 is TGTGCCAGCAGCTTGAGGACTAGCGGGGGGCTCAATGAGCAGTTCTTC. Translating gives CASSLRTSGGLNEQFF.

This clonotype is a singleton in its sample. A read error may be the cause here, since a much bigger clone is one base away. This sequence joins TRBV24-1 and TRBJ2-5; 9 positions match TRBD2. The CDR3 contains 14 residues. CDR1 KGHDR and CDR2 SFDVKD come from the germline V gene. V was clipped by 5 bases and J by 11 bases; unmatched bases: 11. CDR3 coding DNA: TGTGCCACCAGTGGTGCGGGGGGGAAAAATGAGCAGTACTTC. It yields the protein CATSGAGGKNEQYF.

This clonotype was detected ten times or more. The genes are TRBV5-1 and TRBJ1-1; 12 positions match TRBD1. CDR1 is SGHRS and CDR2 is YFSETQ in the germline V gene. This CDR3 comprises 15 residues. V gave up 6 bases and J gave up 5 bases; unmatched junction bases: 8. CDR3 in amino acids: CASKPGTGGFTEAFF. The CDR3 coding sequence is TGCGCCAGCAAGCCCGGGACAGGGGGCTTTACTGAAGCTTTCTTT. The full variable domain, rest sourced from reference TRBV5-1 and TRBJ1-1, is KAGVTQTPRYLIKTRGQQVTLSCSPISGHRSVSWYQQTPGQGLQFLFEYFSETQRNKGNFPGRFSGRQFSNSRSEMNVSTLELGDSALYLCASKPGTGGFTEAFFGQGTRLTVV.